The 7 T cell receptor beta chains reported below all come from one sample, sequenced in a study of shared clonotypes between healthy human individuals. Produced via immunoSEQ multiplex PCR; TCRdb's table is partial and in-frame only. The profile covers about 960,000 clones, with 76% appearing a single time and about 1.5% taken by the ten largest. Material: memory CD4+ T cells sorted from blood. Subset reported: CD45RA-negative fraction. These TCRs come from a man aged 18 to 29 in good health.

Details on this clone: A much bigger clone sits one base away, suggesting this may be a read error. The genes are TRBV7-8 and TRBJ2-1; 10 bases map to TRBD2. The germline V gene has CDR1 SGHVS and CDR2 FQNEAQ. V lost 1 base and J lost 5; bases outside the gene matches: 2. The CDR3 contains 15 residues. The CDR3 DNA reads TGTGCCAGCAGCTTAGAACTAGCGGGAAACAATGAGCAGTTCTTC. Amino acid sequence: CASSLELAGNNEQFF.

This chain joins TRBV19 and TRBJ2-6, with D hard to call. CDR1 LNHDA and CDR2 SQIVND come from the germline V gene (reference sequence). Trimming stripped 9 bases from V and 2 bases from J, with 8 bases between. The CDR3 has 13 amino acids. CDR3: CASGYAGANVLTF. CDR3 bases: TGTGCCAGCGGGTATGCTGGGGCCAACGTCCTGACTTTC.

The rearrangement joins TRBV15 to TRBJ1-4; D possibly corresponds to TRBD1 (5 bases). The V end lost 9 bases, the J end lost 2 bases, and 7 bases lay between the germline ends. The CDR3 has 12 amino acids. Per the germline V gene, CDR1 is LNHNV and CDR2 is YYDKDF (reference sequence). CDR3 in amino acids: CATEGTNEKLFF. The CDR3 DNA reads as TGTGCCACGGAGGGGACTAATGAAAAACTGTTTTTT.

J is TRBJ1-5 and V is TRBV10-3; no definite D call. Trimming shortened V by 6 bases and J by 5 bases, and 17 bases separated the two germline ends. The germline V gene encodes CDR1 ENHRY and CDR2 SYGVKD. The CDR3 contains 15 residues. The CDR3 spells CAISFGSGDHQPQHF. CDR3 DNA sequence: TGTGCCATCAGCTTTGGCTCAGGTGACCATCAGCCCCAGCATTTT.

This chain links TRBV7-9 with TRBJ1-2, with D maybe TRBD1 (5 bases). The V end was cut by 5 bases, the J end by 6 bases, with 16 bases between. The CDR3 loop spans 14 amino acids. Per germline, CDR1 SEHNR and CDR2 FQNEAQ (reference sequence). The CDR3 coding sequence is TGTGCCAGCAGCCATTTCCGGGACTACGATGGCTACACCTTC. Residues: CASSHFRDYDGYTF. The variable domain in full, with the rest retrieved from reference TRBV7-9 and TRBJ1-2, is DTGVSQNPRHKITKRGQNVTFRCDPISEHNRLYWYRQTLGQGPEFLTYFQNEAQLEKSRLLSDRFSAERPKGSFSTLEIQRTEQGDSAMYLCASSHFRDYDGYTFGSGTRLTVV.

The chain's CDR3 is CASSKGTVGEQYF. The CDR3 nucleotides are TGCGCCAGCAGTAAAGGGACAGTCGGCGAGCAGTACTTC. This rearrangement joins TRBV10-2 to TRBJ2-7; 7 bases align to TRBD1. Trimming took 5 bases from V and 6 from J; bases not matched to a gene: 7. Germline values: CDR1 WSHSY, CDR2 SAAADI. The CDR3 runs to 13 residues.

This chain joins TRBV10-3 and TRBJ2-2, with D tentatively TRBD1 or TRBD2 (5 bases each). The V end lost 4 bases, the J end lost 5 bases, and 14 bases lay between the germline ends. Germline-derived CDR1 and CDR2 are ENHRY and SYGVKD. The CDR3 loop spans 15 amino acids. CDR3 in amino acids: CAISGGQGGTGELFF. The DNA of the CDR3 is TGTGCCATCAGTGGCGGGCAGGGCGGGACCGGGGAGCTGTTTTTT.